This entry describes one T cell receptor beta chain. Its antigen remains unidentified. Primers included in the PCR were 60 Vbeta and 13 Jbeta primers. Libraries were prepared by immunoSEQ multiplex PCR; TCRdb keeps only in-frame clonotypes and omits some of them. Of around 150,000 clones detected, under 90% appear once; the ten largest clones hold around 2.5%. The record originates from a study of cytomegalovirus exposure and HLA in healthy donors. For the study at large: Sequencing of about 200 million T cells in an earlier analysis found 100 million or so unique TCR beta sequences. Findings and limits, study-wide: CMV serostatus alone was available as immune exposure information.

The sequence derives from a boy younger than 10 in good health and CMV-seronegative. Source material: PBMCs.

As DNA, the CDR3 is TGTGCCATCAGTGAGGCGATTAATTCACCCCTCCACTTT. This encodes CAISEAINSPLHF. The rearrangement uses TRBV10-3 and TRBJ1-6; D ambiguous. Germline values: CDR1 ENHRY, CDR2 SYGVKD. The germline V and J ends were trimmed by 2 bases and 6 bases, with 5 bases remaining between them. The CDR3 loop spans 13 amino acids.